The following is a T cell receptor (beta chain) sequence with its context. What it recognizes is unknown. Clones were read by immunoSEQ multiplex PCR, and TCRdb kept only the in-frame ones, dropping some. There are about 99,000 clones in the sample; 70% to 90% occur only once, and less than 3% lies in the top ten. This specimen comes from a study of T cell responses to AZD1222 COVID-19 vaccine. Deletions cut 5 bases from V and 3 bases from J, with 11 bases between. CDR1 is MNHEY and CDR2 is SVGEGT in the germline V gene. The CDR3 consists of 13 residues. Findings of the study overall: Clonal diversity was possibly underestimated, and white British individuals and females predominated among donors. Baseline serology detected seropositivity in only a handful of AZD1222 recipients. Repertoires were obtained solely post-peak T cell response.

The sequence came from an adult in good health. Sequencing used peripheral blood, obtained on day 0 of AZD1222 vaccination. The chain is built from TRBV6-2 or TRBV6-3 and TRBJ2-7, with D tentatively TRBD1 (5 bases). DNA for the CDR3: TGTGCCAGCAGTCTAGGACAATACTACGAGCAGTACGTC. Translated: CASSLGQYYEQYV.